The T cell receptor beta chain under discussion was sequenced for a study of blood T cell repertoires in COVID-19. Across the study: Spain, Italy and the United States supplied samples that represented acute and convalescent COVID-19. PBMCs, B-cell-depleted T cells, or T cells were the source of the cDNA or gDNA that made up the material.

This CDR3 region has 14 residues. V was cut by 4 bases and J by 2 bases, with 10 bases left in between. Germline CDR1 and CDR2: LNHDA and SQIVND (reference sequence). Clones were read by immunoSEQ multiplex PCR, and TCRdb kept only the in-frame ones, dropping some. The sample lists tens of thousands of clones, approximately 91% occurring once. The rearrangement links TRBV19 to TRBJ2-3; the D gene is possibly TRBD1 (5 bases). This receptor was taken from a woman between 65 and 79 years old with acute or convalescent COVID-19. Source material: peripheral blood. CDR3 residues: CASSRGSSTDTQYF. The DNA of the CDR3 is TGTGCCAGTAGTAGGGGCTCCTCCACAGATACGCAGTATTTT.